There are many counts of the clone carrying this T cell receptor (beta chain). The antigen is not known. The data originate from a study of T-cell reconstitution after alpha-beta-depleted transplantation in children. The authors prepared the TCRbeta library with unique molecular identifiers. TCRdb reanalysed the PCR reads using MiXCR and keeps one entry per CDR3 protein. The sample has approximately 17,000 distinct CDR3 sequences; about 8% are singletons. V lost 4 bases, J lost 3 bases, and 13 bases stayed unmatched. The CDR3 is 18 residues long. The germline gives CDR1 SGHAT, CDR2 FQNNGV. General observations from the study: For some patients, TCRbeta diversity was high at day 60 because of recipient T cells and thymic progenitors that survived. Several hundred expanded graft clones reportedly were the source of alpha-beta T cells about two months after transplant. Hyperexpanded clones declined; after one year, newly produced T cells mostly supplied diversity.

This TCR came from a boy under two years old who had a stem cell transplant for Wiskott-Aldrich syndrome, so the T cells may come from the graft donor. J is TRBJ2-1 and V is TRBV11-2, with 9 bases fitting TRBD2. Sequencing was performed on PBMCs, mostly from graft donor cells, taken 60 days after TCRalphabeta/CD19-depleted stem cell transplant. The CDR3 DNA reads TGTGCCAGCAGCTCGCCAACGAGTCTAGCGGGAAGCTACAATGAGCAGTTCTTC. The encoded protein is CASSSPTSLAGSYNEQFF.